This TCR beta chain was sequenced in a study of cytomegalovirus exposure and HLA in healthy donors. Amplification used 60 Vbeta primers and 13 Jbeta primers. Data came from immunoSEQ multiplex PCR; TCRdb stores just in-frame clones and leaves some out. Among nearly 110,000 clones listed, 65% to 80% were seen once. The clonotype comes from a woman between 45 and 65 years old in good health and CMV-seropositive. Material for sequencing was PBMCs.

In DNA form, the CDR3 reads TGTGCCAGCAGCCTAGGGGGTCCCTACGAGCAGTACTTC. Its translation is CASSLGGPYEQYF. J is TRBJ2-7 and V is TRBV27; D is possibly TRBD1 (6 bases). V was shortened by 6 bases and J by 2 bases, with 11 bases between the two germline ends. The CDR3 consists of 13 residues. Per germline, CDR1 MNHEY and CDR2 SMNVEV (reference sequence).